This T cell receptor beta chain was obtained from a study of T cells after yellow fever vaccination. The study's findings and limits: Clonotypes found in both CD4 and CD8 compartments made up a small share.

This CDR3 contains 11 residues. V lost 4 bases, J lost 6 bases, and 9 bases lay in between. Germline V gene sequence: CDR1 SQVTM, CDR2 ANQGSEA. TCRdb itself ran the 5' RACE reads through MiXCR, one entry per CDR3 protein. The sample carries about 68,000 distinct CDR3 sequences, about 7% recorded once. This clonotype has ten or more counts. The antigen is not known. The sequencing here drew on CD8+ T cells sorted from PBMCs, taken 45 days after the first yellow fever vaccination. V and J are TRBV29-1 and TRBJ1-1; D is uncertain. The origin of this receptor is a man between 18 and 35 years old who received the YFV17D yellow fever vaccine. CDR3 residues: CSVGVGSEAFF. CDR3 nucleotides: TGCAGCGTTGGGGTGGGTTCTGAAGCTTTCTTT.